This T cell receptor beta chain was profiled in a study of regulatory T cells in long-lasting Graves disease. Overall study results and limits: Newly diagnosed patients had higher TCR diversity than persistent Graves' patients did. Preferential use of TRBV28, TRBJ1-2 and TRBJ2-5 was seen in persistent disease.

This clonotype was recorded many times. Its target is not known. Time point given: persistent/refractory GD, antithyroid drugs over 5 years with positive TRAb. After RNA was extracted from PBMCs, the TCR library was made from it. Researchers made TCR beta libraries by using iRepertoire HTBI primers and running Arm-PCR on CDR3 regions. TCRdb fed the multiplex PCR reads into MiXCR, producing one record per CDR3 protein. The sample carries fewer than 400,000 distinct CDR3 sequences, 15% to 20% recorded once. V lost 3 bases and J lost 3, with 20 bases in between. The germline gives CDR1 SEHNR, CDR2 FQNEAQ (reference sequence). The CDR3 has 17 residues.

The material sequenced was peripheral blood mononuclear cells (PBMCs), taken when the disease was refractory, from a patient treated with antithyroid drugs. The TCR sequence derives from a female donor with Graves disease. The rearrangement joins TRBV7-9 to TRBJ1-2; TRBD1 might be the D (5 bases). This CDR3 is CASSLGQGVIRHYGYTF. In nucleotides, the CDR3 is TGTGCCAGCAGCTTGGGGCAGGGAGTAATCCGCCACTATGGCTACACCTTC.